Listed below are T cell receptor beta chains from one sample, sequenced in a study of identical twins. MiXCR, applied by TCRdb to the 5' RACE reads, yields one record per CDR3 protein. The repertoire consists of 450,000 to 500,000 distinct CDR3 sequences, with 13% to 15% occurring once and the leading ten covering approximately 1%. This same sample was also taken into another study, of yellow fever vaccine responses in identical twins.

The sequenced sample consisted of CD4+ T cells sorted from blood. These receptor sequences come from a woman under 30 in good health. Both conserved end residues are part of each CDR3. The D gene is left open where the match is weak. Part of the rows lack a size; the others show once, few, many or a class for expanded clones.

D: TRBD2
V: TRBV18
J: TRBJ2-1
size: once
CDR3: CASSSGTSGGLYNEQFF
DNA: TGTGCCAGCTCATCCGGGACTAGCGGGGGACTATACAATGAGCAGTTCTTC

D: -
V: TRBV7-9
J: TRBJ1-4
size: few
CDR3: CASSLGFTTNEKLFF
DNA: TGTGCCAGCAGCTTAGGTTTTACAACTAATGAAAAACTGTTTTTT

D: -
V: TRBV6-5
J: TRBJ2-1
size: -
CDR3: CASSYSGGTGNEQFF
DNA: TGTGCCAGCAGTTACTCCGGCGGGACGGGCAATGAGCAGTTCTTC

D: -
V: TRBV5-1
J: TRBJ2-3
size: -
CDR3: CATRTDPFENTQYF
DNA: TGCGCCACCAGGACAGACCCATTCGAAAATACGCAGTATTTT

D: TRBD1
V: TRBV12-3/TRBV12-4
J: TRBJ2-3
size: many
CDR3: CASRPGTGLPDTQYF
DNA: TGTGCCAGCAGGCCCGGGACAGGTCTCCCAGATACGCAGTATTTT

D: -
V: TRBV4-3
J: TRBJ2-7
size: few
CDR3: CASSQDWVSYEQYF
DNA: TGCGCCAGCAGCCAAGATTGGGTCAGCTACGAGCAGTACTTC

D: -
V: TRBV6-1
J: TRBJ2-1
size: few
CDR3: CASKVEVSYNEQFF
DNA: TGTGCCAGCAAAGTAGAGGTTTCTTACAATGAGCAGTTCTTC

D: -
V: TRBV19
J: TRBJ1-3
size: few
CDR3: CASGSSGNTIYF
DNA: TGTGCCTCTGGCAGCTCTGGAAACACCATATATTTT

D: TRBD2
V: TRBV7-2
J: TRBJ2-7
size: -
CDR3: CASSLTPSGYEQYF
DNA: TGTGCCAGCAGCTTAACGCCTAGCGGCTACGAGCAGTACTTC

D: -
V: TRBV2
J: TRBJ2-2
size: -
CDR3: CASSPTGHNPTGELFF
DNA: TGTGCCAGCAGTCCCACGGGCCATAATCCCACCGGGGAGCTGTTTTTT

D: TRBD1
V: TRBV20-1
J: TRBJ2-2
size: few
CDR3: CSAGETGKAGELFF
DNA: TGCAGTGCTGGGGAGACAGGGAAGGCCGGGGAGCTGTTTTTT

D: TRBD1
V: TRBV6-2/TRBV6-3
J: TRBJ2-4
size: -
CDR3: CARTKDRKNIQYF
DNA: TGTGCCAGAACGAAGGACAGGAAAAACATTCAGTACTTC

D: TRBD1
V: TRBV7-8
J: TRBJ1-5
size: -
CDR3: CASSPGRTGPIQPQHF
DNA: TGTGCCAGCAGCCCGGGCCGGACAGGGCCAATTCAGCCCCAGCATTTT

D: -
V: TRBV7-2
J: TRBJ2-5
size: many
CDR3: CASSLMMVFQETQYF
DNA: TGTGCCAGCAGCTTAATGATGGTTTTCCAAGAGACCCAGTACTTC

D: TRBD1
V: TRBV7-2
J: TRBJ2-7
size: few
CDR3: CASSFQTGGRDEQYF
DNA: TGTGCCAGCAGCTTTCAGACAGGGGGCAGAGACGAGCAGTACTTC

D: TRBD2
V: TRBV20-1
J: TRBJ2-3
size: many
CDR3: CSARDEGAGGPVAQYF
DNA: TGCAGTGCTAGAGATGAGGGAGCGGGGGGTCCCGTCGCGCAGTATTTT

D: -
V: TRBV20-1
J: TRBJ1-1
size: -
CDR3: CSAWYATEAFF
DNA: TGCAGTGCTTGGTACGCCACTGAAGCTTTCTTT

D: -
V: TRBV25-1
J: TRBJ2-3
size: few
CDR3: CASSESRGRTDTQYF
DNA: TGTGCCAGCAGTGAAAGTCGGGGCCGCACAGATACGCAGTATTTT

D: TRBD2
V: TRBV5-1
J: TRBJ2-7
size: many
CDR3: CASSLVGLVSYEQYF
DNA: TGCGCCAGCAGCTTGGTGGGACTAGTCTCTTACGAGCAGTACTTC

D: -
V: TRBV28
J: TRBJ2-7
size: -
CDR3: CASSRGLKIYPEQYF
DNA: TGTGCCAGCAGTCGCGGTCTTAAAATCTACCCGGAGCAGTACTTC

D: -
V: TRBV12-3/TRBV12-4
J: TRBJ2-3
size: -
CDR3: CASSRRGSRGTQYF
DNA: TGTGCCAGCAGTAGACGGGGCTCCAGGGGTACGCAGTATTTT

D: TRBD1
V: TRBV12-3/TRBV12-4
J: TRBJ1-5
size: few
CDR3: CASSLRGGQTNQPQHF
DNA: TGTGCCAGCAGTTTAAGGGGGGGACAGACAAATCAGCCCCAGCATTTT

D: TRBD2
V: TRBV10-3
J: TRBJ2-1
size: -
CDR3: CAIGAIAGAYNEQFF
DNA: TGTGCCATCGGTGCCATAGCGGGGGCTTACAATGAGCAGTTCTTC

D: -
V: TRBV12-3/TRBV12-4
J: TRBJ1-4
size: few
CDR3: CASSQLAGKLFF
DNA: TGTGCCAGCAGTCAGCTCGCGGGGAAACTGTTTTTT

D: TRBD2
V: TRBV27
J: TRBJ2-7
size: -
CDR3: CASSYGTSGVSSSYEQYF
DNA: TGTGCCAGCAGTTACGGGACTAGCGGGGTGTCGAGCTCCTACGAGCAGTACTTC

D: -
V: TRBV21-1
J: TRBJ2-3
size: -
CDR3: CASSTKERTEITDTQYF
DNA: TGTGCCAGCAGCACTAAAGAACGGACAGAAATTACAGATACGCAGTATTTT

D: -
V: TRBV25-1
J: TRBJ2-7
size: -
CDR3: CASSEGGEQYF
DNA: TGTGCCAGCAGTGAAGGGGGTGAGCAGTACTTC

D: -
V: TRBV5-1
J: TRBJ2-5
size: few
CDR3: CASSLAAASGGETQYF
DNA: TGCGCCAGCAGCTTGGCGGCGGCGAGTGGGGGCGAGACCCAGTACTTC

D: TRBD2
V: TRBV20-1
J: TRBJ2-5
size: many
CDR3: CSAFGLAGMETQYF
DNA: TGCAGTGCTTTCGGACTAGCGGGGATGGAGACCCAGTACTTC

D: TRBD1
V: TRBV7-9
J: TRBJ1-1
size: -
CDR3: CASSTGQGVISEAFF
DNA: TGTGCCAGCAGCACCGGCCAGGGGGTAATCTCTGAAGCTTTCTTT

D: TRBD1
V: TRBV27
J: TRBJ1-6
size: few
CDR3: CASTPIPGQGSSPLHF
DNA: TGTGCCAGCACTCCAATCCCGGGACAGGGGAGTTCACCCCTCCACTTT

D: -
V: TRBV6-5
J: TRBJ2-1
size: few
CDR3: CASSYQKSQAYNEQFF
DNA: TGTGCCAGCAGTTATCAAAAATCACAGGCGTACAATGAGCAGTTCTTC

D: -
V: TRBV10-3
J: TRBJ2-1
size: -
CDR3: CAISRGNEQFF
DNA: TGTGCCATCAGTAGGGGCAATGAGCAGTTCTTC

D: TRBD2
V: TRBV6-9
J: TRBJ2-3
size: few
CDR3: CASTSLAGLTDTQYF
DNA: TGTGCCAGCACTTCTCTAGCGGGGTTGACAGATACGCAGTATTTT

D: TRBD2
V: TRBV20-1
J: TRBJ2-3
size: -
CDR3: CSATAGALDTQYF
DNA: TGCAGTGCTACAGCGGGAGCTTTAGATACGCAGTATTTT

D: TRBD2
V: TRBV7-2
J: TRBJ2-7
size: few
CDR3: CASRDSGGGYEQYF
DNA: TGTGCCAGCAGGGATAGCGGGGGGGGCTACGAGCAGTACTTC

D: -
V: TRBV4-2
J: TRBJ2-5
size: few
CDR3: CASSQVGGGAETQYF
DNA: TGTGCCAGCAGCCAAGTAGGAGGGGGTGCGGAGACCCAGTACTTC

D: -
V: TRBV27
J: TRBJ2-6
size: few
CDR3: CASSPLSGANVLTF
DNA: TGTGCCAGCAGTCCGCTCTCTGGGGCCAACGTCCTGACTTTC

D: -
V: TRBV4-3
J: TRBJ1-2
size: few
CDR3: CASSQERVGNGYTF
DNA: TGCGCCAGCAGCCAAGAGCGGGTTGGTAATGGCTACACCTTC

D: -
V: TRBV30
J: TRBJ2-1
size: -
CDR3: CAWSVPGLYNEQFF
DNA: TGTGCCTGGAGTGTCCCGGGACTCTACAATGAGCAGTTCTTC

D: -
V: TRBV11-1
J: TRBJ2-1
size: many
CDR3: CASSLNPPGEQFF
DNA: TGTGCCAGCAGCTTAAACCCCCCGGGTGAGCAGTTCTTC

D: TRBD1
V: TRBV5-1
J: TRBJ2-3
size: many
CDR3: CASSTGQTYTDTQYF
DNA: TGCGCCAGCAGCACGGGACAGACGTACACAGATACGCAGTATTTT

D: -
V: TRBV6-6
J: TRBJ2-7
size: -
CDR3: CASSLNSEQYF
DNA: TGTGCCAGCAGTTTAAACTCCGAGCAGTACTTC

D: TRBD2
V: TRBV5-1
J: TRBJ2-1
size: few
CDR3: CASSSGGGFAHNEQFF
DNA: TGCGCCAGCAGCTCAGGCGGGGGGTTCGCTCACAATGAGCAGTTCTTC

D: TRBD2
V: TRBV29-1
J: TRBJ2-3
size: -
CDR3: CSGLAGASTDTQYF
DNA: TGCAGCGGACTAGCGGGGGCCTCCACAGATACGCAGTATTTT

D: -
V: TRBV30
J: TRBJ1-1
size: -
CDR3: CAWDKGRTEAFF
DNA: TGTGCCTGGGATAAGGGTCGCACTGAAGCTTTCTTT

D: TRBD1
V: TRBV19
J: TRBJ2-7
size: -
CDR3: CASSPKPFGTGDEQYF
DNA: TGTGCCAGTAGTCCGAAGCCATTCGGGACAGGGGACGAGCAGTACTTC

D: TRBD1
V: TRBV18
J: TRBJ2-1
size: -
CDR3: CASSATGGMAYNEQFF
DNA: TGTGCCAGCTCAGCGACAGGGGGCATGGCCTACAATGAGCAGTTCTTC

D: TRBD2
V: TRBV3-1
J: TRBJ2-1
size: few
CDR3: CASSQAGVTNEQFF
DNA: TGTGCCAGCAGCCAGGCGGGAGTGACAAATGAGCAGTTCTTC

D: -
V: TRBV9
J: TRBJ2-3
size: many
CDR3: CASSVGGSRSTDTQYF
DNA: TGTGCCAGCAGCGTAGGGGGCTCGAGAAGCACAGATACGCAGTATTTT

D: TRBD1
V: TRBV7-9
J: TRBJ2-1
size: -
CDR3: CASSSRGPEQFF
DNA: TGTGCCAGCAGCTCTAGGGGGCCCGAGCAGTTCTTC

D: TRBD2
V: TRBV4-1
J: TRBJ2-2
size: many
CDR3: CASSQDETSNTGELFF
DNA: TGCGCCAGCAGCCAAGATGAGACTAGCAACACCGGGGAGCTGTTTTTT

D: TRBD1
V: TRBV5-1
J: TRBJ1-2
size: few
CDR3: CASSLDPGQGYYGYTF
DNA: TGCGCCAGCAGCTTGGACCCGGGACAGGGGTACTATGGCTACACCTTC

D: TRBD2
V: TRBV11-1
J: TRBJ2-3
size: -
CDR3: CASSLALAGGRSTDTQYF
DNA: TGTGCCAGCAGCTTAGCCCTAGCGGGAGGGAGAAGCACAGATACGCAGTATTTT

D: TRBD1
V: TRBV6-1
J: TRBJ1-1
size: -
CDR3: CATWTGAINTEAFF
DNA: TGTGCCACATGGACAGGGGCAATAAACACTGAAGCTTTCTTT

D: -
V: TRBV25-1
J: TRBJ1-5
size: -
CDR3: CASSEWGQDQPQHF
DNA: TGTGCCAGCAGTGAATGGGGGCAGGATCAGCCCCAGCATTTT